Listed below are T cell receptor beta chains from one sample, sequenced in a study of radiotherapy plus CTLA-4 blockade in lung cancer. The method was immunoSEQ multiplex PCR; TCRdb's version includes in-frame clones alone and lacks a portion of them. The sample includes about 15,000 clones, approximately 72% of them seen just once. This specimen consisted of peripheral blood, obtained from a patient treated with radiotherapy plus ipilimumab. All receptors come from a human donor with non-small cell lung cancer whose response to radiotherapy plus ipilimumab could not be evaluated. Both conserved end residues are part of each CDR3. Fields, in order: D gene, J gene, clone size, V gene, CDR3 protein, CDR3 DNA. A D gene is named only where the DNA matches it firmly. Some rows have no size entry. The others give once, few or many, or a class for an expanded clone.

D: NA
J: TRBJ1-1
size: NA
V: TRBV30
CDR3: CAWSYGGGTEAFF
DNA: TGTGCCTGGAGCTACGGCGGAGGAACTGAAGCTTTCTTT

D: NA
J: TRBJ2-2
size: NA
V: TRBV6-1
CDR3: CASSGGGWTGELFF
DNA: TGTGCCAGCAGCGGTGGGGGCTGGACCGGGGAGCTGTTTTTT

D: TRBD1
J: TRBJ2-1
size: NA
V: TRBV5-1
CDR3: CASSLEPTGGYNEQFF
DNA: TGCGCCAGCAGCTTGGAACCAACAGGGGGCTACAATGAGCAGTTCTTC

D: NA
J: TRBJ1-4
size: NA
V: TRBV9
CDR3: CASSPRSVRNEKLFF
DNA: TGTGCCAGCAGCCCACGATCGGTGAGGAATGAAAAACTGTTTTTT

D: NA
J: TRBJ1-5
size: NA
V: TRBV28
CDR3: CASTDGQNQPQHF
DNA: TGTGCCAGCACCGATGGCCAAAATCAGCCCCAGCATTTT

D: NA
J: TRBJ1-1
size: NA
V: TRBV5-1
CDR3: CASSSGQTNTEAFF
DNA: TGCGCCAGCAGTTCTGGACAAACGAACACTGAAGCTTTCTTT

D: TRBD1
J: TRBJ2-1
size: NA
V: TRBV5-1
CDR3: CASSLASVQGSYNEQFF
DNA: TGCGCCAGCAGCTTGGCCTCAGTACAGGGGAGCTACAATGAGCAGTTCTTC

D: TRBD2
J: TRBJ2-3
size: NA
V: TRBV9
CDR3: CASSVEAGTSRTDTQYF
DNA: TGTGCCAGCAGCGTAGAGGCCGGGACTAGCCGCACAGATACGCAGTATTTT

D: NA
J: TRBJ2-1
size: NA
V: TRBV6-4
CDR3: CASSQYNEQFF
DNA: TGTGCCAGCAGCCAGTACAATGAGCAGTTCTTC

D: NA
J: TRBJ1-1
size: NA
V: TRBV12-1
CDR3: CASSFQGQVRTNTEAFF
DNA: TGTGCCAGCAGCTTTCAGGGCCAGGTTCGAACGAACACTGAAGCTTTCTTT

D: TRBD1
J: TRBJ1-1
size: NA
V: TRBV27
CDR3: CASSLRGQGGTEAFF
DNA: TGTGCCAGCAGTTTACGGGGACAGGGGGGAACTGAAGCTTTCTTT

D: TRBD1
J: TRBJ1-4
size: NA
V: TRBV28
CDR3: CASSHTGTGGEKLFF
DNA: TGTGCCAGCAGTCACACCGGGACAGGAGGGGAAAAACTGTTTTTT

D: NA
J: TRBJ2-2
size: NA
V: TRBV6-4
CDR3: CASSIDYAGELFF
DNA: TGTGCCAGCAGTATTGACTATGCCGGGGAGCTGTTTTTT

D: TRBD2
J: TRBJ2-7
size: NA
V: TRBV6-6
CDR3: CASSAGTSFEQYF
DNA: TGTGCCAGCAGTGCCGGGACTAGCTTCGAGCAGTACTTC

D: TRBD1
J: TRBJ1-1
size: NA
V: TRBV30
CDR3: CAWGFPRQGAAEAFF
DNA: TGTGCCTGGGGATTCCCAAGACAGGGGGCGGCTGAAGCTTTCTTT

D: TRBD2
J: TRBJ2-2
size: NA
V: TRBV5-6
CDR3: CASSSLSSGGTGELFF
DNA: TGTGCCAGCAGCTCCCTCTCTAGCGGGGGGACCGGGGAGCTGTTTTTT

D: TRBD1
J: TRBJ1-2
size: NA
V: TRBV13
CDR3: CASSRTGDYGYTF
DNA: TGTGCCAGCAGCCGTACAGGGGACTATGGCTACACCTTC

D: TRBD2
J: TRBJ2-1
size: NA
V: TRBV11-2
CDR3: CASSATGTSGGGDYNEQFF
DNA: TGTGCCAGCAGCGCCACCGGGACTAGCGGGGGGGGCGACTACAATGAGCAGTTCTTC

D: TRBD2
J: TRBJ2-3
size: NA
V: TRBV7-7
CDR3: CASSPGGTGTDTQYF
DNA: TGTGCCAGCAGCCCGGGGGGGACTGGCACAGATACGCAGTATTTT

D: NA
J: TRBJ2-1
size: NA
V: TRBV7-2
CDR3: CASSLRQGGEQFF
DNA: TGTGCCAGCAGCCTTCGACAGGGAGGTGAGCAGTTCTTC

D: NA
J: TRBJ1-4
size: NA
V: TRBV2
CDR3: CASSERGTNEKLFF
DNA: TGTGCCAGCAGTGAACGAGGGACTAATGAAAAACTGTTTTTT

D: TRBD1
J: TRBJ1-2
size: NA
V: TRBV5-1
CDR3: CASSLGDRGLNYGYTF
DNA: TGCGCCAGCAGCTTGGGGGACAGGGGTTTAAACTATGGCTACACCTTC

D: NA
J: TRBJ1-5
size: NA
V: TRBV4-1
CDR3: CASSQASGDQPQHF
DNA: TGCGCCAGCAGCCAAGCATCGGGGGATCAGCCCCAGCATTTT

D: TRBD2
J: TRBJ2-5
size: NA
V: TRBV7-7
CDR3: CASSQSGGETQYF
DNA: TGTGCCAGCAGCCAAAGCGGGGGTGAGACCCAGTACTTC

D: NA
J: TRBJ2-6
size: few
V: TRBV7-9
CDR3: CASSPLASGANVLTF
DNA: TGTGCCAGCAGCCCCCTGGCCTCTGGGGCCAACGTCCTGACTTTC

D: TRBD2
J: TRBJ2-3
size: NA
V: TRBV7-9
CDR3: CASSTRLAGIITDTQYF
DNA: TGTGCCAGCAGCACAAGACTAGCGGGGATTATCACAGATACGCAGTATTTT

D: NA
J: TRBJ2-2
size: NA
V: TRBV6-5
CDR3: CASTFQGTGELFF
DNA: TGTGCCAGCACCTTCCAGGGTACCGGGGAGCTGTTTTTT

D: TRBD1
J: TRBJ1-3
size: NA
V: TRBV2
CDR3: CASTGTGLNTIYF
DNA: TGTGCCAGCACCGGGACAGGGTTAAACACCATATATTTT

D: NA
J: TRBJ2-2
size: NA
V: TRBV25-1
CDR3: CASSEGFPQGELFF
DNA: TGTGCCAGCAGTGAAGGGTTCCCACAGGGGGAGCTGTTTTTT

D: TRBD2
J: TRBJ2-1
size: NA
V: TRBV6-1
CDR3: CASSRLASSYNEQFF
DNA: TGTGCCAGCAGTCGACTAGCGAGCTCCTACAATGAGCAGTTCTTC

D: NA
J: TRBJ1-1
size: NA
V: TRBV5-1
CDR3: CASSPGGGEGTEAFF
DNA: TGCGCCAGCAGCCCCGGGGGGGGAGAGGGCACTGAAGCTTTCTTT

D: NA
J: TRBJ2-1
size: few
V: TRBV7-2
CDR3: CASSVRAREQFF
DNA: TGTGCCAGCAGTGTGAGGGCCCGGGAGCAGTTCTTC

D: NA
J: TRBJ1-2
size: few
V: TRBV5-1
CDR3: CASRTDSNYGYTF
DNA: TGCGCCAGCAGAACGGACAGCAACTATGGCTACACCTTC

D: NA
J: TRBJ2-5
size: once
V: TRBV5-6
CDR3: CASSLLLETQYF
DNA: TGTGCCAGCAGCTTGTTATTAGAGACCCAGTACTTC

D: NA
J: TRBJ2-1
size: NA
V: TRBV19
CDR3: CASQGTYNEQFF
DNA: TGTGCCAGCCAGGGCACCTACAATGAGCAGTTCTTC

D: TRBD1
J: TRBJ2-1
size: few
V: TRBV4-3
CDR3: CASSRGGQGVDEQFF
DNA: TGCGCCAGCAGCCGGGGAGGACAGGGGGTGGATGAGCAGTTCTTC

D: NA
J: TRBJ1-3
size: NA
V: TRBV7-2
CDR3: CASSKDSRLLSGNTIYF
DNA: TGTGCCAGCAGCAAGGACAGCCGACTCCTCTCTGGAAACACCATATATTTT

D: NA
J: TRBJ1-2
size: NA
V: TRBV27
CDR3: CASSKGDGYTF
DNA: TGTGCCAGCAGCAAAGGGGATGGCTACACCTTC

D: NA
J: TRBJ1-1
size: NA
V: TRBV18
CDR3: CASSLTENTEAFF
DNA: TGTGCCAGCTCACTCACAGAGAACACTGAAGCTTTCTTT

D: TRBD1
J: TRBJ2-7
size: NA
V: TRBV7-2
CDR3: CASRPAPGQGAYEQYF
DNA: TGTGCCAGCAGACCAGCGCCGGGACAGGGAGCCTACGAGCAGTACTTC

D: NA
J: TRBJ1-5
size: NA
V: TRBV6-1
CDR3: CASSDSGTNNQPQHF
DNA: TGTGCCAGCAGCGATTCCGGGACAAACAATCAGCCCCAGCATTTT

D: NA
J: TRBJ2-5
size: once
V: TRBV19
CDR3: CASSSNPWGGQETQYF
DNA: TGTGCCAGTAGTTCGAACCCTTGGGGAGGACAAGAGACCCAGTACTTC

D: NA
J: TRBJ2-2
size: NA
V: TRBV30
CDR3: CAWMDSGTGELFF
DNA: TGTGCCTGGATGGACAGCGGCACCGGGGAGCTGTTTTTT

D: NA
J: TRBJ1-5
size: NA
V: TRBV27
CDR3: CASSATGQPQHF
DNA: TGTGCCAGCAGCGCAACGGGACAGCCCCAGCATTTT

D: NA
J: TRBJ1-2
size: NA
V: TRBV30
CDR3: CAWAPRRYTF
DNA: TGTGCCTGGGCCCCCAGAAGATACACCTTC

D: TRBD1
J: TRBJ1-2
size: NA
V: TRBV2
CDR3: CASIRDRDYGYTF
DNA: TGTGCCAGCATTCGGGACAGGGACTATGGCTACACCTTC

D: NA
J: TRBJ2-7
size: NA
V: TRBV11-2
CDR3: CASSDTRWGLEQYF
DNA: TGTGCCAGCAGCGATACCCGATGGGGACTGGAGCAGTACTTC

D: TRBD1
J: TRBJ1-1
size: NA
V: TRBV4-1
CDR3: CASSHVQGGEMNTEAFF
DNA: TGCGCCAGCAGCCACGTACAGGGGGGGGAAATGAACACTGAAGCTTTCTTT

D: TRBD2
J: TRBJ2-5
size: NA
V: TRBV5-4
CDR3: CASSLDGTRSLETQYF
DNA: TGTGCCAGCAGCTTGGACGGGACTAGAAGTTTGGAGACCCAGTACTTC

D: TRBD1
J: TRBJ1-2
size: few
V: TRBV6-5
CDR3: CASNHRGDYGYTF
DNA: TGTGCCAGCAACCACAGGGGGGACTATGGCTACACCTTC

D: TRBD1
J: TRBJ2-1
size: few
V: TRBV25-1
CDR3: CASTQGGDREVDEQFF
DNA: TGTGCCAGCACCCAAGGGGGGGACAGGGAAGTCGATGAGCAGTTCTTC

D: NA
J: TRBJ1-2
size: NA
V: TRBV5-6
CDR3: CASSLLYRDYGYTF
DNA: TGTGCCAGCAGCTTACTGTACAGGGACTATGGCTACACCTTC

D: TRBD2
J: TRBJ2-1
size: NA
V: TRBV5-1
CDR3: CASSLALAGYNEQFF
DNA: TGCGCCAGCAGCTTGGCCCTAGCGGGGTACAATGAGCAGTTCTTC

D: TRBD1
J: TRBJ1-3
size: medium-sized
V: TRBV10-1
CDR3: CASSDRGYGNTIYF
DNA: TGCGCCAGCAGTGACAGGGGGTACGGAAACACCATATATTTT

D: NA
J: TRBJ1-6
size: NA
V: TRBV5-1
CDR3: CASSLVVGGESPLHF
DNA: TGCGCCAGCAGCTTGGTGGTGGGGGGGGAGTCACCCCTCCACTTT

D: NA
J: TRBJ1-1
size: NA
V: TRBV7-2
CDR3: CASSLVAGVGNTEAFF
DNA: TGTGCCAGCAGCTTAGTAGCCGGGGTGGGTAACACTGAAGCTTTCTTT

D: NA
J: TRBJ1-1
size: NA
V: TRBV27
CDR3: CASSRGHDTMNTEAFF
DNA: TGTGCCAGCAGTAGGGGCCACGATACTATGAACACTGAAGCTTTCTTT